This TCR beta chain emerged from a study of blood T cell repertoires in COVID-19. Some clones are missing from TCRdb's copy, which holds only in-frame ones; the method was immunoSEQ multiplex PCR. The sample lists about 300,000 clones; roughly 91% were seen once. The specimen sequenced was peripheral blood. The receptor comes from a young woman with COVID-19, enrolled during active disease.

The CDR3 loop is CASSAELRETQYF. CDR3 in DNA: TGTGCCAGCAGTGCTGAACTCCGGGAGACCCAGTACTTC. The chain combines TRBV2 with TRBJ2-5; no clear D gene. This CDR3 has 13 amino acids. Germline CDR1 SNHLY, CDR2 FYNNEI. Trimming stripped 4 bases from V and 5 bases from J, with 11 bases between. Based on the CDR3 plus reference TRBV2 and TRBJ2-5, the full variable domain is EPEVTQTPSHQVTQMGQEVILRCVPISNHLYFYWYRQILGQKVEFLVSFYNNEISEKSEIFDDQFSVERPDGSNFTLKIRSTKLEDSAMYFCASSAELRETQYFGPGTRLLVL.